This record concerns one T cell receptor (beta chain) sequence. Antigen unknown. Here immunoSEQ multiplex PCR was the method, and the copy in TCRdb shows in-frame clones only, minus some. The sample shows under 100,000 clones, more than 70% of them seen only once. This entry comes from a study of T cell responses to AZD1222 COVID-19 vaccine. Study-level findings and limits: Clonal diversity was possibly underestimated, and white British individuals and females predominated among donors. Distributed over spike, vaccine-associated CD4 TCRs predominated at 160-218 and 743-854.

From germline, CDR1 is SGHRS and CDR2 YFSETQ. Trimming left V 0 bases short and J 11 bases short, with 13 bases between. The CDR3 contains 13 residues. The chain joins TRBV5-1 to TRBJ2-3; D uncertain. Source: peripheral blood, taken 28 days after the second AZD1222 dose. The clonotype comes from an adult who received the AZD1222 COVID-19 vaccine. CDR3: CASSLDAVWGQYF. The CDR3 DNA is TGCGCCAGCAGCTTGGATGCAGTGTGGGGGCAGTATTTT.